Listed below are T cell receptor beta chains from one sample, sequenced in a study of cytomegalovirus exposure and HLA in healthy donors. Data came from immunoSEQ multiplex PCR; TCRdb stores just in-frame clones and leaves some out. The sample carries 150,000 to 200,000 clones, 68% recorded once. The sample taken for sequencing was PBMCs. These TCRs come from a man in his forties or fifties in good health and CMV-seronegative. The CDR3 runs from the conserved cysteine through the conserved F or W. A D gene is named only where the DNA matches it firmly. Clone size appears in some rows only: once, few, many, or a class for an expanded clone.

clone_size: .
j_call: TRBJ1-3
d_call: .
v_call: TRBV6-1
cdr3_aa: CASSESSRRTAGNTIYF
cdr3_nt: TGTGCCAGCAGTGAGTCGTCCCGGAGGACAGCCGGAAACACCATATATTTT

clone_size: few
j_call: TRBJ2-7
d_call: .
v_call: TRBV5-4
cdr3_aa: CASSLADYEQYF
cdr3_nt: TGTGCCAGCAGCTTAGCCGACTACGAGCAGTACTTC

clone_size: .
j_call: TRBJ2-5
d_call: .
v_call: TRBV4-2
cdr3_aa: CASSQGRGGWETQYF
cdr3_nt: TGTGCCAGCAGCCAAGGACGGGGTGGGTGGGAGACCCAGTACTTC

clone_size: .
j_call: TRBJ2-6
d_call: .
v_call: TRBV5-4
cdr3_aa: CASSVGAVQGSGANVLTF
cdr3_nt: TGTGCCAGCAGCGTTGGGGCCGTCCAGGGATCGGGGGCCAACGTCCTGACTTTC

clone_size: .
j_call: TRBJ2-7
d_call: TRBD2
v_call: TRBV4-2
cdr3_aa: CASSQVGTSSYEQYF
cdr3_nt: TGTGCCAGCAGCCAAGTCGGGACTAGCTCCTACGAGCAGTACTTC

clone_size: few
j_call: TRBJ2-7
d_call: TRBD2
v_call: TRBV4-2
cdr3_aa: CASSQPSGGLVNYEQYF
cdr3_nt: TGTGCCAGCAGCCAACCTTCGGGGGGACTAGTTAACTACGAGCAGTACTTC

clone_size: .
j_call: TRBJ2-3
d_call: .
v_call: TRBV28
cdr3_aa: CASTSPSSPTSTDTQYF
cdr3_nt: TGTGCCAGCACCTCCCCCTCTAGCCCGACGAGCACAGATACGCAGTATTTT

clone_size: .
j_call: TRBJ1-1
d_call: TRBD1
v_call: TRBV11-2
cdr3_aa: CASSPNLGQGLRGTEAFF
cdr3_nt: TGTGCCAGCAGCCCAAACCTCGGACAGGGTTTGAGGGGTACTGAAGCTTTCTTT

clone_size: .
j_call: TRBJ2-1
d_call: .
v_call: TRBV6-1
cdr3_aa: CARPWSEDNEQFF
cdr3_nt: TGTGCCAGACCCTGGAGTGAGGACAATGAGCAGTTCTTC

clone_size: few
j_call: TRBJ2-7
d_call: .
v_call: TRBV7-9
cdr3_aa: CASSFGPPHEQYF
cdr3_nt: TGTGCCAGCAGCTTCGGTCCCCCCCACGAGCAGTACTTC

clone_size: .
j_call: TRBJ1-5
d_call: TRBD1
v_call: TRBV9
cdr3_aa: CASTGTGVPRKCNQPQHF
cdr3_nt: TGTGCCAGTACCGGGACAGGAGTACCTAGGAAGTGCAATCAGCCCCAGCATTTT

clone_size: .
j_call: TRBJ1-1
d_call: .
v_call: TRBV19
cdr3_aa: CASGDRMNTEAFF
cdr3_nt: TGTGCCAGTGGTGACAGGATGAACACTGAAGCTTTCTTT

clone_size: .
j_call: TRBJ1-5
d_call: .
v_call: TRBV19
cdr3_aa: CASSGGLAWQPQHF
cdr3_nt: TGTGCCAGTAGTGGTGGACTAGCGTGGCAGCCCCAGCATTTT

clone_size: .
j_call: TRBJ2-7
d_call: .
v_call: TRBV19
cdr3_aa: CASSSQGGDEQYF
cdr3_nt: TGTGCCAGTAGTTCTCAAGGGGGAGACGAGCAGTACTTC

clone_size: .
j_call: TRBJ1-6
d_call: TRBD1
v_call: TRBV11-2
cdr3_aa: CASNDRGYNSPLHF
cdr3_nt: TGTGCCAGCAACGACAGGGGATATAATTCACCCCTCCACTTT

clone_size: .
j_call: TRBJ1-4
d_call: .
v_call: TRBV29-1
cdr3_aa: CSVVRGEKLFF
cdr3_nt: TGCAGCGTTGTCAGGGGTGAAAAACTGTTTTTT

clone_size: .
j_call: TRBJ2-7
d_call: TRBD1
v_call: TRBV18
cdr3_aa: CASSPGQEIYEQYF
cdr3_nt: TGTGCCAGCTCTCCGGGACAGGAGATATACGAGCAGTACTTC

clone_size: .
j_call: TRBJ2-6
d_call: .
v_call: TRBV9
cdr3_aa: CASSPSLASGANVLTF
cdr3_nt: TGTGCCAGCAGCCCCTCCTTGGCTTCTGGGGCCAACGTCCTGACTTTC

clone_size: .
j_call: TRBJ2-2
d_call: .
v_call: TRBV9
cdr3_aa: CASSARQPLTGELFF
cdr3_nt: TGTGCCAGCAGCGCTCGACAGCCTCTCACCGGGGAGCTGTTTTTT

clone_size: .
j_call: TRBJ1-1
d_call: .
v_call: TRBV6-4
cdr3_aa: CASSDSMNTEAFF
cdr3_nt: TGTGCCAGCAGTGACTCCATGAACACTGAAGCTTTCTTT

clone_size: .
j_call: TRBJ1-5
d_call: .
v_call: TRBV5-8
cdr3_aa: CASSLRTNHQPQHF
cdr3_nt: TGTGCCAGCAGCTTACGAACAAATCATCAGCCCCAGCATTTT

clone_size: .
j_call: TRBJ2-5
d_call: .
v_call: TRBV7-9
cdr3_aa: CASTIGGREETQYF
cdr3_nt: TGTGCCAGCACGATAGGGGGTCGTGAGGAGACCCAGTACTTC

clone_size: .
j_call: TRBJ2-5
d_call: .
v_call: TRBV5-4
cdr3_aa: CASSLDASAETQYF
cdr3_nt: TGTGCCAGCAGCTTGGACGCCAGCGCGGAGACCCAGTACTTC

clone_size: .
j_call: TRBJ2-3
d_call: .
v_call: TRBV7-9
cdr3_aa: CASSPTSTDTQYF
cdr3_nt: TGTGCCAGCAGCCCGACATCAACAGATACGCAGTATTTT

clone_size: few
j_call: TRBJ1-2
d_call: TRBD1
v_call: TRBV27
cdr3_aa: CASSLTGGDGYTF
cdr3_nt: TGTGCCAGCAGCCTTACAGGGGGGGATGGCTACACCTTC

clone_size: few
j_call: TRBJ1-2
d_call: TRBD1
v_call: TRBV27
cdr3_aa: CASSQDRDYGYTF
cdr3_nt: TGTGCCAGCAGTCAGGACAGGGACTATGGCTACACCTTC

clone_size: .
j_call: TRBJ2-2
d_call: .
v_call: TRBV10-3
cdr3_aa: CAITKGGNTGELFF
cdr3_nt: TGTGCCATCACTAAAGGGGGGAACACCGGGGAGCTGTTTTTT

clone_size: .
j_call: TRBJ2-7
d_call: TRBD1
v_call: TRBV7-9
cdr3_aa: CASSLVLGQGVEQYF
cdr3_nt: TGTGCCAGCAGCTTAGTATTAGGACAGGGGGTCGAGCAGTACTTC

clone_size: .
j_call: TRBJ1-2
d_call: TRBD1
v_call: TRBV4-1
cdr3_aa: CASSQEGTGYYGYTF
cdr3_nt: TGCGCCAGCAGCCAAGAGGGGACAGGGTACTATGGCTACACCTTC

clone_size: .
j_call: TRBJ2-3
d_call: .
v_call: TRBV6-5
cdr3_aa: CASRDTTDTQYF
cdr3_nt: TGTGCCAGCAGGGACACCACAGATACGCAGTATTTT